This is a list of T cell receptor beta chains from one sample in a study of blood T cell repertoires in COVID-19. TCRdb's table, derived via immunoSEQ multiplex PCR, lists solely in-frame clones and lacks some. The top ten clones hold about 9.4% of a sample with 350,000 or so clones, roughly 86% of them seen once. What was sequenced was peripheral blood. The receptors were gathered from a woman aged 25 to 45 with COVID-19, enrolled during active disease. Each CDR3 is given without its conserved first and last residue. Fields, in order: V gene, CDR3 protein.

TRBV2 ASSEMRNSNQPQH
TRBV5-1 ASSSQTGSNEKLF
TRBV15 ATSSRQGLEQPQH
TRBV5-1 ASSASGSTSSYNEQF
TRBV7-9 ASSPGTSGRYEQY
TRBV14 ASSRRGGTGELF
TRBV19 ASSIGASQY
TRBV2 ASSGTGASNQPQH
TRBV7-9 ASSLGGLAVRTDTQY
TRBV6-6 ASSYGVSGYEQY
TRBV2 ASSAGLADTQY
TRBV10-1 ASPKGDTQY
TRBV7-8 ASSARTGNQPQH
TRBV7-3 ASSLGAAGEQY
TRBV11-3 ASSLRGQGTEAF
TRBV4-1 ASSQVPSGRFGYEQY
TRBV5-1 ASSMMTGSEQY
TRBV19 ASINTPGQGFSYGYT
TRBV9 ASSPGTDNEKLF
TRBV2 ASSASAETQY
TRBV11-3 ASSLGGTGLYEQY
TRBV7-8 ASSPYLGYT
TRBV5-6 ASSSPGLVSGNTIY
TRBV6-2/TRBV6-3 ASSFHWTGGYEQY
TRBV28 ASRDGGWDQY
TRBV27 ASSFFQGAGEAF
TRBV3-1/TRBV3-2 ASSQDGRSYEQY
TRBV12-5 ASGNRDSIYEQY
TRBV7-2 ASSLDKGAGEPQH